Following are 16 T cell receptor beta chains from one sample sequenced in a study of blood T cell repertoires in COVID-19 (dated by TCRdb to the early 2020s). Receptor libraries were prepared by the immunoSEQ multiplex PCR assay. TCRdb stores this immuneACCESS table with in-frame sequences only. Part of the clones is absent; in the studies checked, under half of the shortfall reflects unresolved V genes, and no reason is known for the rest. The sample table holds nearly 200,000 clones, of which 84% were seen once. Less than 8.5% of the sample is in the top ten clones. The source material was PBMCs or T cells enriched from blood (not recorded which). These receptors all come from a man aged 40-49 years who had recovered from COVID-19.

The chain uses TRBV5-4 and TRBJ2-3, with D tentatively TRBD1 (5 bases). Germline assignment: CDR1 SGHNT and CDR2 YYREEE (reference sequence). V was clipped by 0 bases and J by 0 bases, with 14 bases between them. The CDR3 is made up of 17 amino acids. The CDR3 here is CASSLASRGMSTDTQYF. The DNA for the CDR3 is TGTGCCAGCAGCTTGGCTTCAAGGGGTATGAGCACAGATACGCAGTATTTT.

CDR3 sequence: CASSPQASGTDTQYF. The CDR3 DNA sequence: TGTGCCAGCAGCCCCCAGGCGAGTGGCACAGATACGCAGTATTTT. The chain recombines TRBV11-3 with TRBJ2-3; D gene uncertain. This CDR3 region has 15 residues. V dropped 5 bases and J dropped 1 base, with 13 bases sitting between them. Germline-derived CDR1 and CDR2 are SGHNT and YENEEA. Full variable domain (remainder filled in from reference TRBV11-3 and TRBJ2-3): EAGVVQSPRYKIIEKKQPVAFWCNPISGHNTLYWYLQNLGQGPELLIRYENEEAVDDSQLPKDRFSAERLKGVDSTLKIQPAELGDSAVYLCASSPQASGTDTQYFGPGTRLTVL.

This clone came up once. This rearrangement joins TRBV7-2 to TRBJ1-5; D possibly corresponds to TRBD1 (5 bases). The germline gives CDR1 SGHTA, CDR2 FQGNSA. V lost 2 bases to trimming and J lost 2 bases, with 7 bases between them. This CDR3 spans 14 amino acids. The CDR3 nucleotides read TGTGCCAGCAGCTTACCGGGGGGCAATCAGCCCCAGCATTTT. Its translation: CASSLPGGNQPQHF.

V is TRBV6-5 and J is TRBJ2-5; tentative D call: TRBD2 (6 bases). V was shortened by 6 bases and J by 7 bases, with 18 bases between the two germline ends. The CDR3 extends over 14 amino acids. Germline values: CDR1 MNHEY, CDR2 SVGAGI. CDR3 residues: CASSGGVARGTQYF. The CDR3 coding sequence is TGTGCCAGCAGCGGCGGGGTGGCACGGGGGACCCAGTACTTC.

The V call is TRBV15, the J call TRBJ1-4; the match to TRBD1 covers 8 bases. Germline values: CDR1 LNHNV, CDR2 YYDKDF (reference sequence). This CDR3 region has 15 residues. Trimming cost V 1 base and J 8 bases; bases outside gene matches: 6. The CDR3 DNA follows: TGTGCCACCAGCAGAGCAGGACAGGGTGGGGAAAAACTGTTTTTT. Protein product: CATSRAGQGGEKLFF. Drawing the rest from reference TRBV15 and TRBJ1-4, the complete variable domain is DAMVIQNPRYQVTQFGKPVTLSCSQTLNHNVMYWYQQKSSQAPKLLFHYYDKDFNNEADTPDNFQSRRPNTSFCFLDIRSPGLGDTAMYLCATSRAGQGGEKLFFGSGTQLSVL.

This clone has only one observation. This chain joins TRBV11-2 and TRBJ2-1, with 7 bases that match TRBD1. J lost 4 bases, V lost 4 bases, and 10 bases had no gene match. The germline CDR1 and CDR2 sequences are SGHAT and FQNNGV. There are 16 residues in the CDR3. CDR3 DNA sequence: TGTGCCAGCAGCTCACTCCGGGACAGAGTTTACAATGAGCAGTTCTTC. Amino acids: CASSSLRDRVYNEQFF.

The CDR3 here is CASSSPGNQETQYF. The CDR3 DNA reads as TGCGCCAGCAGCTCTCCAGGGAATCAAGAGACCCAGTACTTC. The chain uses TRBV5-1 and TRBJ2-5; D may be TRBD1 (5 bases). This CDR3 has 14 residues. Germline V lookup: CDR1 SGHRS, CDR2 YFSETQ. Trimming shortened V by 3 bases and J by 2 bases, and 11 bases separated the two germline ends.

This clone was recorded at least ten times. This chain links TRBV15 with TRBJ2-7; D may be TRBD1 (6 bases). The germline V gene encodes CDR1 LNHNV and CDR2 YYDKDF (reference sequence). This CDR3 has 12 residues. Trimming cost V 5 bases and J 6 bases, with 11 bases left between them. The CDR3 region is CATSQTGFEQYF. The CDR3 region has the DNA TGTGCCACCAGCCAAACAGGGTTCGAGCAGTACTTC.

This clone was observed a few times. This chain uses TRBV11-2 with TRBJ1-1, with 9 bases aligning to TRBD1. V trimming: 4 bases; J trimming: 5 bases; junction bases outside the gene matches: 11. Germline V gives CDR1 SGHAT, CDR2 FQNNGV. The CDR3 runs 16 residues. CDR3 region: CASSYGQGSLGTEAFF. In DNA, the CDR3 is TGTGCCAGCAGCTACGGACAGGGGAGCTTAGGTACTGAAGCTTTCTTT.

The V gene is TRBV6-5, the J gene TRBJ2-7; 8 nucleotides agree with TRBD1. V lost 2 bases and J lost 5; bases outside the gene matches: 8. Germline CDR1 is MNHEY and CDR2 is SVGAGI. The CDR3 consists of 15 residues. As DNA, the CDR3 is TGTGCCAGCAGTTACCCCCCCCGGACAGGGAACGAGCAGTACTTC. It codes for CASSYPPRTGNEQYF.

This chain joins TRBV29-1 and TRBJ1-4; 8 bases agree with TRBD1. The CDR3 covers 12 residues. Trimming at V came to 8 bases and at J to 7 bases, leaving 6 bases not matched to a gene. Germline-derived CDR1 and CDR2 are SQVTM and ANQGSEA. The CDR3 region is CSIGQGFEKLFF. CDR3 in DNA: TGCAGCATCGGACAGGGTTTTGAAAAACTGTTTTTT.

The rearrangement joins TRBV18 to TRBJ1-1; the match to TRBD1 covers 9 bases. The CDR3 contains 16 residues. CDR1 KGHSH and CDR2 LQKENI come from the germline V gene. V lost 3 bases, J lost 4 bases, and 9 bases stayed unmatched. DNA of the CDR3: TGTGCCAGCTCACCTGCCCGACAGGGGGTAGGCACTGAAGCTTTCTTT. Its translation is CASSPARQGVGTEAFF.

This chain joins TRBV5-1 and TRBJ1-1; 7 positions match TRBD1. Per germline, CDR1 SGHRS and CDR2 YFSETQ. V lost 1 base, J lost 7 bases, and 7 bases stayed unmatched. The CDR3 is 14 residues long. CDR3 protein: CASSLYDRESEAFF. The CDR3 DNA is TGCGCCAGCAGCTTGTATGACAGGGAGAGTGAAGCTTTCTTT.

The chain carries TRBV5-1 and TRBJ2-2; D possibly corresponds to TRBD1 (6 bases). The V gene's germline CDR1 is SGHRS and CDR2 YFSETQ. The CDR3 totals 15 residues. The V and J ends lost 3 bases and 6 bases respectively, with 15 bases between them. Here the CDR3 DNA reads TGCGCCAGCAGCTCCGGCAGCAGGGGCGCCGGGGAGCTGTTTTTT. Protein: CASSSGSRGAGELFF.

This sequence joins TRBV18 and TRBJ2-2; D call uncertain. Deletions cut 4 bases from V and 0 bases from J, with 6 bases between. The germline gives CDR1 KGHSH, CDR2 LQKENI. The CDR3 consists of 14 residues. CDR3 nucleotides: TGTGCCAGCTCACGAGTGCCGAACACCGGGGAGCTGTTTTTT. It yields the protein CASSRVPNTGELFF.

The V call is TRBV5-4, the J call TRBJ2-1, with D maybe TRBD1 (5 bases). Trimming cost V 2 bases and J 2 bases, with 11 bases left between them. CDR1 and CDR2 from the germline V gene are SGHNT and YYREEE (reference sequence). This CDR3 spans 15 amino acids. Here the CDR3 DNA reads TGTGCCAGCAGCTTTGGGCAGGGTACCTACAATGAGCAGTTCTTC. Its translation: CASSFGQGTYNEQFF.